This T cell receptor (beta chain) was sequenced during a study of human T cells and chemical hapten exposure. The CDR3 totals 18 residues. The germline V gene has CDR1 ENHRY and CDR2 SYGVKD. Trimming took 3 bases from V and 12 from J; bases not matched to a gene: 23. Time point here: patch test 1, 2 weeks after DPC sensitization. Treatment described: therapeutic diphenylcyclopropenone sensitization with weekly scalp DPC. In TCRdb, the RACE reads were re-called with MiXCR into one record per CDR3 protein. The profile shows about 100,000 distinct CDR3 sequences, about 10% of them singletons. The chain couples TRBV10-3 to TRBJ2-1, with 7 bases matching TRBD2. The receptor was isolated from a man in his forties with alopecia areata. Some clones in this sample may be carry-over from other donors' samples. The specimen comprised whole blood, sampled in connection with sensitization to the hapten diphenylcyclopropenone (DPC). The chain's CDR3 is CAISEPGGWLADPSPQFF. The DNA for the CDR3 is TGTGCCATCAGTGAACCCGGGGGATGGCTAGCGGACCCCAGCCCGCAGTTCTTC.